These 5 T cell receptor beta chains were sequenced from one sample in a study of T-cell reconstitution after alpha-beta-depleted transplantation in children. Molecular barcoding with unique molecular identifiers was used for the TCRbeta library. TCRdb re-analysed the PCR reads in MiXCR, keeping a single row per CDR3 protein. The sample includes around 680,000 distinct CDR3 sequences, approximately 15% of them seen just once. Specimen: PBMCs from the stem cell graft donor, collected from the stem cell graft. These receptors came from a human donor who donated a stem cell graft to a child with acute myeloid leukemia.

This clonotype appeared a few times. The chain combines TRBV11-2 with TRBJ2-1, with TRBD2 matching over 11 bases. The trim removed 5 bases at V and 2 bases at J, leaving 11 bases unmatched. Germline CDR1 reads SGHAT; CDR2 reads FQNNGV. CDR3 length: 18 residues. Here the CDR3 reads CASSPWGTSGRPYNEQFF. The CDR3 DNA follows: TGTGCCAGCAGCCCCTGGGGGACTAGCGGCCGACCCTACAATGAGCAGTTCTTC. Looking up the rest from reference TRBV11-2 and TRBJ2-1 gives the full variable domain: EAGVAQSPRYKIIEKRQSVAFWCNPISGHATLYWYQQILGQGPKLLIQFQNNGVVDDSQLPKDRFSAERLKGVDSTLKIQPAKLEDSAVYLCASSPWGTSGRPYNEQFFGPGTRLTVL.

The chain uses TRBV7-2 and TRBJ1-5; D remains unclear. V gave up 1 base and J gave up 0 bases, with 7 bases separating them. The CDR3 is 15 residues long. Germline V lookup: CDR1 SGHTA, CDR2 FQGNSA. CDR3 region: CASSLVSDSNQPQHF. DNA for the CDR3: TGTGCCAGCAGCTTAGTATCCGATAGCAATCAGCCCCAGCATTTT.

To note about this clonotype: This sequence may be a read error, since a much larger clone differs from it by one base. The gene calls are TRBV20-1 and TRBJ1-6, with 8 bases that match TRBD1. V gave up 4 bases and J gave up 7 bases; unmatched junction bases: 9. The CDR3 sequence is 15 residues long. Germline V CDR1 and CDR2: DFQATT, SNEGSKA (reference sequence). The CDR3 DNA reads as TGCAGTGCTAAGGCGTGGGGACAGGCAAATTCACCCCTCCACTTT. Its translation: CSAKAWGQANSPLHF.

There are many counts of this clonotype. This rearrangement joins TRBV12-3 or TRBV12-4 to TRBJ1-2, with D uncertain. CDR3 length: 15 amino acids. V shed 3 bases and J shed 4 bases, with 15 bases lying between them. CDR3 sequence reads: CASSFGPDLLYGYTF. In DNA form, the CDR3 reads TGTGCCAGCAGTTTTGGGCCCGATCTCCTCTATGGCTACACCTTC.

As regards this clonotype: Given a much more abundant clone one base away, this may be a read error. The V call is TRBV6-5, the J call TRBJ2-5; no reliable D call. This CDR3 comprises 14 residues. In germline, CDR1 is MNHEY, CDR2 SVGAGI. V dropped 0 bases and J dropped 3 bases, with 8 bases sitting between them. The DNA for the CDR3 is TGTGCCAGCAGTTACTCGTGGCTAAAAGAGACCCAGTACTTC. This encodes CASSYSWLKETQYF.